Shown below are 23 T cell receptor beta chains from a single sample sequenced in a study of blood T cell repertoires in COVID-19. Repertoires were generated with immunoSEQ multiplex PCR, while TCRdb's copy carries only in-frame clones and drops some. The sample has over 70,000 clones, 75% to 80% seen once. Specimen: peripheral blood. These receptors all stem from a man aged 70 or older with COVID-19, enrolled during active disease.

V usage is TRBV21-1 and J usage is TRBJ1-1. TRBV21-1 is an annotated pseudogene. The CDR3 is made up of 15 amino acids. The CDR3 DNA sequence: TGTGCCAGCAGCAAAGGGGAGGAGTTAAGCACTGAAGCTTTCTTT. It specifies CASSKGEELSTEAFF.

Worth noting for this clone: One junction end disagrees with the germline gene, perhaps due to a read error. The chain couples TRBV6-5 to TRBJ2-7; D is possibly TRBD2 (5 bases). The CDR3 is 12 amino acids. Germline lookup yields CDR1 MNHEY and CDR2 SVGAGI. The DNA of the CDR3 is TGTGCCAGCAGTTTCCTAGACCCCGGGGTCCAGTTC. It specifies CASSFLDPGVQF.

The chain couples TRBV30 to TRBJ1-2; 7 bases line up with TRBD1. Germline V gene sequence: CDR1 GTSNPN, CDR2 SVGIG (reference sequence). Germline trimming cut 0 bases from V and 8 bases from J; bases unmatched to any gene: 6. This CDR3 is built from 13 residues. CDR3 amino acids: CAWSVLSRGGYTF. CDR3 nucleotide sequence: TGTGCCTGGAGTGTACTTAGCAGGGGGGGCTACACCTTC.

This clone was seen more than once but under ten times. J is TRBJ1-2 and V is TRBV27; D might be TRBD1 (6 bases). V lost 1 base and J 4 bases, leaving 22 bases between the germline ends. Germline V lookup: CDR1 MNHEY, CDR2 SMNVEV (reference sequence). The CDR3 length is 18 residues. This CDR3 is CASSLFGLTRTDSYGYTF. Here the CDR3 DNA reads TGTGCCAGCAGTTTATTCGGATTAACCAGGACAGATTCCTATGGCTACACCTTC.

The chain employs TRBV7-2 and TRBJ1-2, with D perhaps TRBD1 (5 bases). Germline V gene sequence: CDR1 SGHTA, CDR2 FQGNSA. This CDR3 has 15 amino acids. Trimming took 5 bases from V and 1 from J, leaving 14 bases between them. As DNA, the CDR3 is TGTGCCAGCAGCCCTGGGGGGGGGAATAACTATGGCTACACCTTC. Protein product: CASSPGGGNNYGYTF. The variable domain in full, with the rest retrieved from reference TRBV7-2 and TRBJ1-2, is GAGVSQSPSNKVTEKGKDVELRCDPISGHTALYWYRQSLGQGLEFLIYFQGNSAPDKSGLPSDRFSAERTGGSVSTLTIQRTQQEDSAVYLCASSPGGGNNYGYTFGSGTRLTVV.

The rearrangement links TRBV7-2 to TRBJ2-1; the D is unclear. V gave up 3 bases and J gave up 12 bases, with 12 bases separating them. There are 12 residues in the CDR3. Germline CDR1 is SGHTA and CDR2 is FQGNSA. The CDR3 protein is CASSLEVSRQFF. The CDR3 nucleotides are TGTGCCAGCAGCTTGGAAGTTAGCCGGCAGTTCTTC.

The chain combines TRBV28 with TRBJ2-3; 7 bases line up with TRBD2. Germline values: CDR1 MDHEN, CDR2 SYDVKM. There are 16 residues in the CDR3. V was pared by 1 base and J by 3 bases, with 7 bases of the junction left unmatched. DNA of the CDR3: TGTGCCAGCAGTTTATTGGGGGGAGGGAAAACAGATACGCAGTATTTT. This translates into CASSLLGGGKTDTQYF. Based on the CDR3 plus reference TRBV28 and TRBJ2-3, the full variable domain is DVKVTQSSRYLVKRTGEKVFLECVQDMDHENMFWYRQDPGLGLRLIYFSYDVKMKEKGDIPEGYSVSREKKERFSLILESASTNQTSMYLCASSLLGGGKTDTQYFGPGTRLTVL.

V and J are TRBV5-1 and TRBJ2-7; 8 positions match TRBD2. CDR1 is SGHRS, CDR2 YFSETQ, per germline. The junction had 5 bases not matched to a gene; V was cut back by 5 bases and J by 4 bases. The CDR3 has 13 residues. CDR3 protein: CASRPGLGYEQYF. CDR3 sequence (DNA): TGCGCCAGCAGACCGGGACTAGGGTACGAGCAGTACTTC.

This clone occurred a few times. The genes are TRBV27 and TRBJ2-7; 7 nucleotides align to TRBD2. The V and J ends lost 6 bases and 2 bases, in that order; junction bases with no gene match: 13. The CDR3 extends over 16 amino acids. Germline CDR1 is MNHEY and CDR2 is SMNVEV (reference sequence). CDR3 sequence (DNA): TGTGCCAGCAGACCACAAGGACTAGTGGGAGCCTACGAGCAGTACTTC. It codes for CASRPQGLVGAYEQYF.

This chain's CDR3 is CASSIYRGGNQPQHF. In nucleotides, the CDR3 is TGTGCCAGTAGTATCTACAGGGGGGGTAATCAGCCCCAGCATTTT. This rearrangement joins TRBV19 to TRBJ1-5; 8 positions agree with TRBD1. The CDR3 is 15 amino acids. CDR1 is LNHDA and CDR2 is SQIVND in the germline V gene (reference sequence). V shed 3 bases and J 4 bases; nucleotides not matched to a gene: 5. Based on the CDR3 plus reference TRBV19 and TRBJ1-5, the full variable domain is DGGITQSPKYLFRKEGQNVTLSCEQNLNHDAMYWYRQDPGQGLRLIYYSQIVNDFQKGDIAEGYSVSREKKESFPLTVTSAQKNPTAFYLCASSIYRGGNQPQHFGDGTRLSIL.

The chain joins TRBV9 to TRBJ2-2; 12 bases are shared with TRBD2. This CDR3 spans 16 amino acids. V shed 3 bases and J 7 bases; nucleotides not matched to a gene: 7. Germline V gene data show CDR1 as SGDLS and CDR2 as YYNGEE. CDR3 bases: TGTGCCAGCAGCGCCAGACTAGCGGGAGTAGGCGGGGAGCTGTTTTTT. It translates to CASSARLAGVGGELFF.

The count of this clone is one. The chain uses TRBV11-2 and TRBJ2-7, with 7 bases fitting TRBD2. Germline assignment: CDR1 SGHAT and CDR2 FQNNGV. V dropped 1 base and J dropped 1; count of bases not matched to a gene: 1. The CDR3 contains 14 residues. Written as DNA, the CDR3 is TGTGCCAGCAGCTTAGGGCGGGAGTCCTACGAGCAGTACTTC. Its translation is CASSLGRESYEQYF.

The chain joins TRBV7-9 to TRBJ2-3; 7 positions match TRBD1. This CDR3 comprises 14 residues. Germline V gives CDR1 SEHNR, CDR2 FQNEAQ (reference sequence). Trimming took 1 base from V and 3 from J; bases not matched to a gene: 1. The CDR3 DNA reads as TGTGCCAGCAGCTTAGGGGACAGTACAGATACGCAGTATTTT. Its protein is CASSLGDSTDTQYF.

The genes are TRBV5-6 and TRBJ2-1; 10 bases fit TRBD2. This CDR3 comprises 11 residues. Germline V lookup: CDR1 SGHDT, CDR2 YYEEEE. J gave up 14 bases and V 3 bases, and 2 bases lay outside the gene matches. The CDR3 region has the DNA TGTGCCAGCAGCTCTCTAGCGGGAGAGTTCTTC. It specifies CASSSLAGEFF.

This chain links TRBV28 with TRBJ2-1; D is possibly TRBD2 (5 bases). This CDR3 contains 13 residues. The V end lost 3 bases, the J end lost 10 bases, and 13 bases lay between the germline ends. The germline V gene encodes CDR1 MDHEN and CDR2 SYDVKM. CDR3 residues: CASSFHQEREQFF. The CDR3 region has the DNA TGTGCCAGCAGTTTTCACCAAGAGCGGGAGCAGTTCTTC.

This clone occurred a few times. The V and J genes are TRBV7-8 and TRBJ2-7; weak D call: TRBD2 (6 bases). The germline V and J ends were trimmed by 5 bases and 9 bases, with 11 bases remaining between them. There are 11 residues in the CDR3. CDR1 is SGHVS and CDR2 is FQNEAQ in the germline V gene. The CDR3 DNA follows: TGTGCCAGCAGCCAGGAGCGGGCGCAGTACTTC. It yields the protein CASSQERAQYF.

The chain is built from TRBV7-2 and TRBJ2-5, with a tentative D call TRBD1 (5 bases). V dropped 1 base and J dropped 1 base, with 13 bases sitting between them. CDR3 length: 16 residues. The germline V gene has CDR1 SGHTA and CDR2 FQGNSA. CDR3 nucleotide sequence: TGTGCCAGCAGCTTAGGGGCAGGGCCTTTCCAAGAGACCCAGTACTTC. Its translation is CASSLGAGPFQETQYF.

J is TRBJ2-2 and V is TRBV4-1; D is uncertain. CDR3 length equals 15 residues. V dropped 0 bases and J dropped 5 bases, with 10 bases sitting between them. CDR1 MGHRA and CDR2 YSYEKL come from the germline V gene. In DNA, the CDR3 is TGCGCCAGCAGCCAAGACCGGGTCCTGACCGGGGAGCTGTTTTTT. It translates to CASSQDRVLTGELFF.

The CDR3 sequence: CASSEFGGQAVDEQYF. CDR3 coding DNA: TGTGCCAGCAGTGAATTTGGGGGACAGGCCGTAGACGAGCAGTACTTC. The gene calls are TRBV25-1 and TRBJ2-7; TRBD1 matches at 8 bases. This CDR3 has 16 residues. The V gene end was trimmed by 1 base and the J gene end by 5 bases; junction bases not matched to a gene: 10. CDR1 is MGHDK and CDR2 is SYGVNS in the germline V gene.

This clone has more than one count but fewer than ten. The chain uses TRBV7-9 and TRBJ2-2; 11 bases line up with TRBD2. The CDR3 spans 16 residues. Trimming removed 5 bases from V and 3 bases from J; junction bases left unmatched: 5. Per the germline V gene, CDR1 is SEHNR and CDR2 is FQNEAQ (reference sequence). CDR3 region: CASSTSGRGDTGELFF. The CDR3 DNA reads as TGTGCCAGCAGCACTAGCGGGAGAGGCGACACCGGGGAGCTGTTTTTT.

V usage is TRBV24-1 and J usage is TRBJ2-1, with D tentatively TRBD1 (6 bases). There are 17 residues in the CDR3. Deletions cut 4 bases from V and 5 bases from J, with 20 bases between. Germline assignment: CDR1 KGHDR and CDR2 SFDVKD. In DNA form, the CDR3 reads TGTGCCACCAGTGAGCACAAGGGGGATCCTTCCAACAATGAGCAGTTCTTC. This translates into CATSEHKGDPSNNEQFF.

This clone was seen a single time. V usage is TRBV9 and J usage is TRBJ2-3; 8 bases agree with TRBD2. The germline gives CDR1 SGDLS, CDR2 YYNGEE. After removal of 3 bases from V and 0 bases from J, the junction contained 3 bases not matched to a gene. The CDR3 is 15 amino acids. CDR3 DNA: TGTGCCAGCAGCGCGGGGGGGACTAGCACAGATACGCAGTATTTT. Amino acid sequence: CASSAGGTSTDTQYF.

CDR3 sequence (DNA): TGTGCCAGCAGCTTAGCTCCTAGCACCGGGGAGCTGTTTTTT. Encoded protein: CASSLAPSTGELFF. The chain joins TRBV7-9 to TRBJ2-2; D uncertain. V gave up 0 bases and J gave up 4 bases, with 6 bases separating them. The CDR3 has 14 residues. Germline-derived CDR1 and CDR2 are SEHNR and FQNEAQ (reference sequence).